Listed below are T cell receptor beta chains from one sample, sequenced in a study of blood T cells in healthy people across ages. One entry per CDR3 protein, called by TCRdb with MiXCR from the 5' RACE reads. The table lists 1.5 million to 2 million distinct CDR3 sequences, roughly 30% of them singletons. The sequencing input was blood. These receptors all come from a woman aged 25 to 45 in good health. The CDR3 runs from the conserved cysteine through the conserved F or W. Each record gives: clone size, D gene, J gene, V gene, CDR3 length, CDR3 protein, CDR3 DNA. The D gene is left open where the match is weak. Expanded clones get a size class; other rows say once, few or many, or leave the size out.

clone size: -; D gene: TRBD2; J gene: TRBJ2-1; V gene: TRBV7-2; CDR3 length: 15; CDR3 protein: CTSSLGSGAPNEQFF; CDR3 DNA: TGTACCAGCAGCTTAGGTAGCGGGGCCCCCAATGAGCAGTTCTTC
clone size: -; D gene: TRBD1; J gene: TRBJ1-2; V gene: TRBV15; CDR3 length: 15; CDR3 protein: CATSRDMDRKGGYTF; CDR3 DNA: TGTGCCACCAGCAGAGATATGGACAGGAAGGGTGGCTACACCTTC
clone size: few; D gene: TRBD2; J gene: TRBJ2-7; V gene: TRBV12-3/TRBV12-4; CDR3 length: 15; CDR3 protein: CASSLVSGGPHEQYF; CDR3 DNA: TGTGCCAGCAGTTTAGTTAGCGGGGGGCCTCACGAGCAGTACTTC
clone size: -; D gene: -; J gene: TRBJ1-1; V gene: TRBV27; CDR3 length: 15; CDR3 protein: CASRSGTTWNTEAFF; CDR3 DNA: TGTGCCAGCAGGTCAGGGACGACCTGGAACACTGAAGCTTTCTTT
clone size: many; D gene: -; J gene: TRBJ2-7; V gene: TRBV4-3; CDR3 length: 15; CDR3 protein: CASSQGYANAYEQYF; CDR3 DNA: TGCGCCAGCAGCCAAGGATATGCTAATGCCTACGAGCAGTACTTC
clone size: few; D gene: -; J gene: TRBJ2-5; V gene: TRBV20-1; CDR3 length: 12; CDR3 protein: CSASDTEETQYF; CDR3 DNA: TGCAGTGCGTCGGATACGGAAGAGACCCAGTACTTC
clone size: few; D gene: TRBD2; J gene: TRBJ2-1; V gene: TRBV2; CDR3 length: 15; CDR3 protein: CASSAQRGGYNEQFF; CDR3 DNA: TGTGCCAGCAGTGCCCAGCGGGGGGGGTACAATGAGCAGTTCTTC
clone size: -; D gene: -; J gene: TRBJ2-1; V gene: TRBV10-3; CDR3 length: 16; CDR3 protein: CAISGDPSSSYNEQFF; CDR3 DNA: TGTGCCATCAGTGGAGACCCCAGCAGCTCCTACAATGAGCAGTTCTTC
clone size: many; D gene: -; J gene: TRBJ2-5; V gene: TRBV12-3/TRBV12-4; CDR3 length: 12; CDR3 protein: CASKDGQETQYF; CDR3 DNA: TGTGCCAGCAAGGACGGCCAAGAGACCCAGTACTTC
clone size: -; D gene: -; J gene: TRBJ2-5; V gene: TRBV7-9; CDR3 length: 16; CDR3 protein: CASSLGGDMGKETQYF; CDR3 DNA: TGTGCCAGCAGCTTAGGGGGAGACATGGGGAAAGAGACCCAGTACTTC
clone size: many; D gene: -; J gene: TRBJ2-7; V gene: TRBV7-6; CDR3 length: 14; CDR3 protein: CASSWEVNSYEQYF; CDR3 DNA: TGTGCCAGCAGCTGGGAGGTGAACTCCTACGAGCAGTACTTC
clone size: few; D gene: -; J gene: TRBJ1-1; V gene: TRBV20-1; CDR3 length: 9; CDR3 protein: CSLRTEAFF; CDR3 DNA: TGCAGTTTGCGGACTGAAGCTTTCTTT
clone size: -; D gene: -; J gene: TRBJ2-3; V gene: TRBV20-1; CDR3 length: 12; CDR3 protein: CSAREYTDTQYF; CDR3 DNA: TGCAGTGCCCGGGAGTACACAGATACGCAGTATTTT
clone size: few; D gene: -; J gene: TRBJ2-4; V gene: TRBV19; CDR3 length: 14; CDR3 protein: CASSDILAKNIQYF; CDR3 DNA: TGTGCCAGTTCAGACATCCTAGCCAAAAACATTCAGTACTTC
clone size: -; D gene: -; J gene: TRBJ2-6; V gene: TRBV7-2; CDR3 length: 17; CDR3 protein: CASSRHRPLAGASVLTF; CDR3 DNA: TGTGCCAGCAGTCGCCACCGTCCGCTGGCAGGGGCCAGCGTCCTGACTTTC
clone size: -; D gene: TRBD1; J gene: TRBJ2-7; V gene: TRBV20-1; CDR3 length: 15; CDR3 protein: CSARDRTGSGYEQYF; CDR3 DNA: TGCAGTGCTAGAGATAGGACAGGAAGTGGGTACGAGCAGTACTTC
clone size: -; D gene: -; J gene: TRBJ2-6; V gene: TRBV18; CDR3 length: 15; CDR3 protein: CASSPFDSGANVLTF; CDR3 DNA: TGTGCCAGCTCACCTTTTGACTCTGGGGCCAACGTCCTGACTTTC
clone size: -; D gene: TRBD1; J gene: TRBJ2-7; V gene: TRBV6-5; CDR3 length: 14; CDR3 protein: CASTRNRGRYEQYF; CDR3 DNA: TGTGCCAGCACCCGCAACAGGGGGCGATACGAGCAGTACTTC
clone size: -; D gene: TRBD1; J gene: TRBJ2-5; V gene: TRBV5-1; CDR3 length: 14; CDR3 protein: CASSPLKGAKTQYF; CDR3 DNA: TGCGCCAGCAGCCCCCTAAAGGGGGCGAAGACCCAGTACTTC
clone size: many; D gene: -; J gene: TRBJ2-7; V gene: TRBV6-5; CDR3 length: 15; CDR3 protein: CASSIRNSGSYEQYF; CDR3 DNA: TGTGCCAGCAGCATCCGGAACAGCGGGTCCTACGAGCAGTACTTC
clone size: few; D gene: -; J gene: TRBJ2-2; V gene: TRBV7-2; CDR3 length: 12; CDR3 protein: CASTRWPGELFF; CDR3 DNA: TGTGCCAGCACACGGTGGCCCGGGGAGCTGTTTTTT
clone size: -; D gene: -; J gene: TRBJ2-5; V gene: TRBV12-5; CDR3 length: 11; CDR3 protein: CASGLGQTQYF; CDR3 DNA: TGTGCTAGTGGTTTGGGACAGACCCAGTACTTC
clone size: -; D gene: -; J gene: TRBJ2-1; V gene: TRBV27; CDR3 length: 11; CDR3 protein: CAIGWGRGQFF; CDR3 DNA: TGTGCCATCGGATGGGGCCGGGGGCAGTTCTTC
clone size: once; D gene: -; J gene: TRBJ2-7; V gene: TRBV14; CDR3 length: 18; CDR3 protein: CASSQDQSGGRQPYEQYF; CDR3 DNA: TGTGCCAGCAGCCAAGATCAGTCGGGTGGTCGGCAGCCCTACGAGCAGTACTTC
clone size: many; D gene: -; J gene: TRBJ2-7; V gene: TRBV20-1; CDR3 length: 14; CDR3 protein: CSARDISHSYEQYF; CDR3 DNA: TGCAGTGCTAGAGATATCAGCCACTCCTACGAGCAGTACTTC
clone size: many; D gene: -; J gene: TRBJ2-4; V gene: TRBV6-5; CDR3 length: 15; CDR3 protein: CASRATGRAKNIQYF; CDR3 DNA: TGTGCCAGCAGGGCGACAGGCCGAGCCAAAAACATTCAGTACTTC
clone size: -; D gene: TRBD2; J gene: TRBJ2-7; V gene: TRBV20-1; CDR3 length: 17; CDR3 protein: CSAPTSPIGGGGSEQYF; CDR3 DNA: TGCAGTGCCCCCACTTCCCCCATTGGCGGGGGTGGCAGCGAGCAGTACTTC
clone size: few; D gene: TRBD2; J gene: TRBJ2-3; V gene: TRBV4-2; CDR3 length: 17; CDR3 protein: CASSQDLAGGERNTQYF; CDR3 DNA: TGTGCCAGCAGCCAAGATCTAGCGGGGGGAGAAAGGAATACGCAGTATTTT
clone size: -; D gene: -; J gene: TRBJ1-1; V gene: TRBV5-5; CDR3 length: 16; CDR3 protein: CASSSGFGRWSTEAFF; CDR3 DNA: TGTGCCAGCAGCTCGGGGTTCGGGAGGTGGAGCACTGAAGCTTTCTTT
clone size: many; D gene: TRBD2; J gene: TRBJ2-7; V gene: TRBV10-3; CDR3 length: 14; CDR3 protein: CAISRAGDSGEQYF; CDR3 DNA: TGTGCCATCAGCCGAGCGGGAGATTCTGGCGAGCAGTACTTC
clone size: few; D gene: TRBD1; J gene: TRBJ1-4; V gene: TRBV5-1; CDR3 length: 17; CDR3 protein: CASSKTGPGSANEKLFF; CDR3 DNA: TGCGCCAGCAGCAAGACAGGGCCCGGGTCGGCTAATGAAAAACTGTTTTTT
clone size: -; D gene: TRBD1; J gene: TRBJ1-4; V gene: TRBV27; CDR3 length: 14; CDR3 protein: CASSLWGTEEKLFF; CDR3 DNA: TGTGCCAGCAGTTTATGGGGGACAGAAGAAAAACTGTTTTTT
clone size: many; D gene: -; J gene: TRBJ1-5; V gene: TRBV4-3; CDR3 length: 13; CDR3 protein: CASSQDRGQPQHF; CDR3 DNA: TGCGCCAGCAGCCAAGATCGTGGTCAGCCCCAGCATTTT